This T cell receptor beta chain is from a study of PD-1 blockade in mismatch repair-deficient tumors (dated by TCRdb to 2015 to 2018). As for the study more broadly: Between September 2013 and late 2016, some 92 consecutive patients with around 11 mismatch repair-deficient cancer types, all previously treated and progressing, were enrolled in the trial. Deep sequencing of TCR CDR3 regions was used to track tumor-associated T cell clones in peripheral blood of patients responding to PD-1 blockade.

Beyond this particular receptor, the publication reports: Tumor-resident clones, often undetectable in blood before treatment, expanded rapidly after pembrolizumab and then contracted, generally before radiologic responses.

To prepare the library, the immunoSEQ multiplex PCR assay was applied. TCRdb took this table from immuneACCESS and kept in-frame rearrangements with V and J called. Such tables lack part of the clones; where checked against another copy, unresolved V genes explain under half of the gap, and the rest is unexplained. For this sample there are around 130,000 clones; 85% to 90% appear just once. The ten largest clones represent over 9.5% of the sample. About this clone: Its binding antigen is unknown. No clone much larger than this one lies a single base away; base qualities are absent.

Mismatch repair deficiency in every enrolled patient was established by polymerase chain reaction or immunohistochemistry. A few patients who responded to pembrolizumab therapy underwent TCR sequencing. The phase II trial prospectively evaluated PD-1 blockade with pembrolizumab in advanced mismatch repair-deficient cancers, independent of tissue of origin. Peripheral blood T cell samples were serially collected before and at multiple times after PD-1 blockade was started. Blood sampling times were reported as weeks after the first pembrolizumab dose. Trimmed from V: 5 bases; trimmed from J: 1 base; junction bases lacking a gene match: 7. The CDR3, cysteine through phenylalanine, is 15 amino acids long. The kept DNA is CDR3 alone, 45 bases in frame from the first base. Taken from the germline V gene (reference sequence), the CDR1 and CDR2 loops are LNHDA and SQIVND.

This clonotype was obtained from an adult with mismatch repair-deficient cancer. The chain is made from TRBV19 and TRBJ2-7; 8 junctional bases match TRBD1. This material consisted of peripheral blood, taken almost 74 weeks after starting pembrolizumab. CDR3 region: CASSARDRSSYEQYF. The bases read TGTGCCAGTAGTGCCCGGGACAGGTCTTCCTACGAGCAGTACTTC.